The 18 T cell receptor beta chains below were found in one sample sequenced in a study of blood T cells in healthy people across ages. A second about 7 to 11 cycle PCR used barcoded and J-beta primers. TCRdb fed the 5' RACE reads into MiXCR, producing one record per CDR3 protein. The table has 870,000 or so distinct CDR3 sequences, roughly 26% seen once. The sequencing input was blood. These receptors were obtained from a woman older than 75 in good health.

The chain employs TRBV2 and TRBJ2-2, with D possibly TRBD2 on 5 matching bases. Germline V gene data show CDR1 as SNHLY and CDR2 as FYNNEI. This CDR3 spans 15 amino acids. The V end lost 1 base, the J end lost 5 bases, and 11 bases lay between the germline ends. The chain's CDR3 is CASSEELVGTGELFF. The CDR3 DNA reads as TGTGCCAGCAGTGAAGAACTAGTCGGAACCGGGGAGCTGTTTTTT.

With respect to this clonotype: Possible read error: a much larger clone is one base away. The rearrangement joins TRBV7-2 to TRBJ1-5; D is uncertain. This CDR3 is 16 amino acids long. V lost 1 base, J lost 7 bases, and 17 bases lay in between. Germline-derived CDR1 and CDR2 are SGHTA and FQGNSA. The chain's CDR3 is CASSLGGAVVGQPQHF. The CDR3 DNA follows: TGTGCCAGCAGCTTAGGAGGAGCTGTAGTGGGACAGCCCCAGCATTTT.

This chain joins TRBV12-3 or TRBV12-4 and TRBJ1-6, with D tentatively TRBD1 (6 bases). CDR3 length equals 14 residues. Trimming removed 3 bases from V and 11 bases from J, with 14 bases in between. Here the CDR3 DNA reads TGTGCCAGCAGTTTGGGGCGGGGGCGGACACCCCTCCACTTT. It encodes CASSLGRGRTPLHF.

This clonotype was observed a few times. A read error is possible here, since a much larger clone lies one base away. Here the CDR3 reads CASSPASSSGQYF. CDR3 coding DNA: TGTGCCAGCAGCCCAGCTAGCTCTTCCGGGCAGTACTTC. This chain connects TRBV7-9 to TRBJ2-5; a possible D gene is TRBD2 (5 bases). The V end lost 5 bases, the J end lost 11 bases, and 18 bases lay between the germline ends. The CDR3 totals 13 residues. Germline assignment: CDR1 SEHNR and CDR2 FQNEAQ (reference sequence).

This clonotype was detected only a few times. The chain joins TRBV6-2 or TRBV6-3 to TRBJ2-2; 8 bases are shared with TRBD2. Per the germline V gene, CDR1 is MNHEY and CDR2 is SVGEGT. CDR3 length: 15 amino acids. V trimming: 7 bases; J trimming: 3 bases; junction bases outside the gene matches: 7. The CDR3 region has the DNA TGTGCCAGCAACCCAGCGGGGGTCTACACCGGGGAGCTGTTTTTT. It yields the protein CASNPAGVYTGELFF.

Comment on this clonotype: An end of the junction does not agree with germline; a read error may underlie this. The rearrangement joins TRBV3-1 to TRBJ1-2; TRBD1 aligns across 8 bases. CDR1 and CDR2 from the germline V gene are LGHDT and YNNKEL (reference sequence). The CDR3 extends over 12 amino acids. The CDR3 here is CTSSLGQGSYTF. Here the CDR3 DNA reads TGTACCAGCAGCCTCGGACAGGGTAGCTACACCTTC.

This clonotype was seen ten or more times. V is TRBV4-3 and J is TRBJ2-6; no reliable D call. This CDR3 region has 16 residues. The V end lost 0 bases, the J end lost 0 bases, and 6 bases lay between the germline ends. The germline V gene has CDR1 LGHNA and CDR2 YSLEER. The CDR3 loop is CASSQERVSGANVLTF. The DNA of the CDR3 is TGCGCCAGCAGCCAAGAACGGGTCTCTGGGGCCAACGTCCTGACTTTC.

This clonotype was recorded at least ten times. The rearrangement joins TRBV21-1 to TRBJ2-3; the tabulated D call, TRBD1, remains unverified against the DNA. TRBV21-1 is an annotated pseudogene. The CDR3 is 14 amino acids. The DNA of the CDR3 is TGTGCCAGCAGCAAGCGGGGGGCAGGAGATACGCAGTATTTT. Its translation is CASSKRGAGDTQYF.

The chain is built from TRBV5-1 and TRBJ2-7; TRBD1 is a possible D gene (6 bases). This CDR3 is 20 amino acids long. V gave up 0 bases and J gave up 0 bases, with 25 bases separating them. The V gene's germline CDR1 is SGHRS and CDR2 YFSETQ. The CDR3 loop is CASSLARKCRDNESSYEQYF. The CDR3 DNA reads as TGCGCCAGCAGCTTGGCGCGTAAATGCCGGGACAACGAAAGCTCCTACGAGCAGTACTTC.

This clonotype was picked up many times. J is TRBJ2-1 and V is TRBV7-2; D is unresolved. The V gene lost 5 bases and the J gene lost 7 bases, with 9 bases spanning the gap. Per the germline V gene, CDR1 is SGHTA and CDR2 is FQGNSA. The CDR3 is 12 amino acids. Here the CDR3 reads CASSPRWNEQFF. For the CDR3, the DNA is TGTGCCAGCAGCCCCAGGTGGAATGAGCAGTTCTTC.

This clonotype has only a few counts. The CDR3 sequence: CASSYGQVNTGELFF. CDR3 nucleotides: TGTGCCAGCAGTTACGGTCAGGTCAACACCGGGGAGCTGTTTTTT. This chain links TRBV6-2 or TRBV6-3 with TRBJ2-2; no clear D. The CDR3 sequence is 15 residues long. Germline CDR1 and CDR2: MNHEY and SVGEGT. The V end lost 2 bases, the J end lost 2 bases, and 9 bases lay between the germline ends.

This clonotype came up many times. J is TRBJ2-7 and V is TRBV6-2 or TRBV6-3; D is unresolved. The germline CDR1 and CDR2 sequences are MNHEY and SVGEGT. Deletions cut 2 bases from V and 1 base from J, with 3 bases between. The CDR3 sequence is 12 residues long. CDR3 amino acids: CASSYQSYEQYF. The CDR3 DNA follows: TGTGCCAGCAGTTACCAGTCCTACGAGCAGTACTTC.

The chain joins TRBV20-1 to TRBJ1-5; no clear D. From germline, CDR1 is DFQATT and CDR2 SNEGSKA (reference sequence). There are 13 residues in the CDR3. Trimming shortened V by 3 bases and J by 3 bases, and 9 bases separated the two germline ends. CDR3 sequence reads: CSARLQLNQPQHF. CDR3 in DNA: TGCAGTGCTAGGCTACAACTCAATCAGCCCCAGCATTTT.

This clonotype has ten or more counts. V is TRBV6-2 or TRBV6-3 and J is TRBJ2-7; TRBD1 agrees at 7 bases. The CDR3 has 15 amino acids. The V segment lost 2 bases and the J segment 0 bases; nucleotides outside the gene matches: 4. Germline V gene data show CDR1 as MNHEY and CDR2 as SVGEGT. The CDR3 region has the DNA TGTGCCAGCAGTTACCGGACAGGAACCTCCTACGAGCAGTACTTC. Protein product: CASSYRTGTSYEQYF.

The chain recombines TRBV29-1 with TRBJ2-7; 11 nucleotides line up with TRBD2. CDR3 length: 16 residues. With V trimmed by 7 bases and J by 6 bases, 17 bases remained unmatched. CDR1 and CDR2 from the germline V gene are SQVTM and ANQGSEA. This chain's CDR3 is CSAESSGGHGTGEQYF. CDR3 sequence (DNA): TGCAGCGCCGAGTCTAGCGGGGGGCACGGAACAGGCGAGCAGTACTTC.

Here the CDR3 reads CASGHSNQPQHF. CDR3 DNA sequence: TGTGCCAGTGGACATAGCAATCAGCCCCAGCATTTT. J is TRBJ1-5 and V is TRBV6-2 or TRBV6-3; D might be TRBD1 (5 bases). This CDR3 is 12 amino acids long. CDR1 is MNHEY, CDR2 SVGEGT, per germline. V lost 9 bases and J lost 0, with 6 bases in between.

This clonotype came up a few times. V is TRBV18 and J is TRBJ1-6; TRBD1 matches at 7 bases. CDR3 length: 17 amino acids. With V trimmed by 5 bases and J by 10 bases, 17 bases remained unmatched. CDR1 is KGHSH and CDR2 is LQKENI in the germline V gene. The CDR3 loop is CASSIRVADRHSSPLHF. The DNA for the CDR3 is TGTGCCAGCTCAATCAGGGTTGCGGACAGGCATAGCTCACCCCTCCACTTT.

This chain uses TRBV20-1 with TRBJ2-5, with D perhaps being TRBD1 or TRBD2 (5 bases each). The CDR3 is 15 residues long. The germline V gene encodes CDR1 DFQATT and CDR2 SNEGSKA (reference sequence). With 1 base removed from V and 2 bases from J, the gap between germline ends came to 14 bases. The CDR3 nucleotides are TGCAGTGCTAGAGCTCGGACGGGGCCGCAAGAGACCCAGTACTTC. Translating gives CSARARTGPQETQYF.